Presented here are 9 T cell receptor beta chains from one specimen sequenced in a study of PD-L1 blockade in urothelial cancer. As for time point: pretreatment peripheral blood. Clones were sequenced by immunoSEQ multiplex PCR, and TCRdb holds only the in-frame ones, with some missing. The table has about 38,000 clones, about 85% seen once; the top ten hold roughly 15%. Sequencing was performed on PBMCs, taken around atezolizumab (anti-PD-L1) treatment. These receptors all come from a man aged 80 or over with urothelial cancer.

V gene TRBV7-6 combines with J gene TRBJ2-1, with D possibly being TRBD1 (5 bases). Germline V gene lookup returns CDR1 SGHVS and CDR2 FNYEAQ. Trimming removed 1 base at V and 12 bases at J, with 19 bases between. CDR3 length equals 15 residues. The DNA of the CDR3 is TGTGCCAGCAGCTTAGGGACCCTGACATCAAGGGGGCAGTTCTTC. As protein: CASSLGTLTSRGQFF.

The chain recombines TRBV6-6 with TRBJ2-1; 11 bases line up with TRBD2. Germline trimming cut 2 bases from V and 4 bases from J; bases unmatched to any gene: 4. The V gene's germline CDR1 is MNHNY and CDR2 SVGAGI (reference sequence). The CDR3 consists of 16 residues. This chain's CDR3 is CASSYPGTSGYNEQFF. In nucleotides, the CDR3 is TGTGCCAGCAGTTACCCCGGGACTAGCGGATACAATGAGCAGTTCTTC.

The CDR3 DNA is TGTGCCAGCAGTGCAAAGGGGTTCAATCAGCCCCAGCATTTT. Translation: CASSAKGFNQPQHF. The chain couples TRBV27 to TRBJ1-5; weak D call: TRBD1 (5 bases). Germline lookup yields CDR1 MNHEY and CDR2 SMNVEV (reference sequence). This CDR3 comprises 14 residues. With 5 bases removed from V and 3 bases from J, the gap between germline ends came to 11 bases.

J is TRBJ1-3 and V is TRBV6-6; 9 nucleotides line up with TRBD1. Germline V CDR1 and CDR2: MNHNY, SVGAGI (reference sequence). There are 16 residues in the CDR3. Trimming removed 2 bases from V and 2 bases from J; junction bases left unmatched: 4. CDR3 sequence reads: CASSYVGQGTGNTIYF. The CDR3 coding sequence is TGTGCCAGCAGTTACGTCGGACAGGGGACTGGAAACACCATATATTTT.

The chain carries TRBV2 and TRBJ2-7, with 10 bases identical to TRBD2. Per the germline V gene, CDR1 is SNHLY and CDR2 is FYNNEI. J was trimmed by 4 bases and V by 2 bases; bases with no gene match: 2. The CDR3 sequence is 14 residues long. CDR3 residues: CASSEPSGSYEQYF. The DNA for the CDR3 is TGTGCCAGCAGTGAACCTAGCGGGAGTTACGAGCAGTACTTC.

This clone was counted a few times. This chain connects TRBV2 to TRBJ2-7, with D possibly TRBD1 on 6 matching bases. The V gene's germline CDR1 is SNHLY and CDR2 FYNNEI. This CDR3 comprises 14 residues. Trimming left V 7 bases short and J 0 bases short, with 13 bases between. This CDR3 is CASTGDTHSYEQYF. The CDR3, as DNA: TGTGCCAGCACCGGGGACACCCACTCCTACGAGCAGTACTTC.

The chain links TRBV2 to TRBJ2-2, with 11 bases matching TRBD2. V was clipped by 4 bases and J by 7 bases; unmatched bases: 8. The CDR3 runs to 16 residues. Germline values: CDR1 SNHLY, CDR2 FYNNEI. The DNA of the CDR3 is TGTGCCAGCAGTGTTGTTAGCGGGAGGGCCCGCGGGGAGCTGTTTTTT. It translates to CASSVVSGRARGELFF.

The chain is built from TRBV10-3 and TRBJ1-4, with unresolved D. Germline values: CDR1 ENHRY, CDR2 SYGVKD. V shed 0 bases and J shed 8 bases, with 16 bases lying between them. The CDR3 is made up of 16 amino acids. CDR3 in amino acids: CAISESQSGLGEKLFF. The CDR3 nucleotides read TGTGCCATCAGTGAGTCTCAAAGCGGGCTTGGCGAAAAACTGTTTTTT.

V gene TRBV7-2 combines with J gene TRBJ2-5, with TRBD1 matching 8 bases. V trimming: 4 bases; J trimming: 5 bases; junction bases outside the gene matches: 9. Germline V gives CDR1 SGHTA, CDR2 FQGNSA. The CDR3 spans 15 residues. The CDR3 DNA reads TGTGCCAGCAGCTCCTGGACAGGGTCTTCCGAGACCCAGTACTTC. This translates into CASSSWTGSSETQYF. Supplemented by reference TRBV7-2 and TRBJ2-5, the full variable domain reads GAGVSQSPSNKVTEKGKDVELRCDPISGHTALYWYRQSLGQGLEFLIYFQGNSAPDKSGLPSDRFSAERTGGSVSTLTIQRTQQEDSAVYLCASSSWTGSSETQYFGPGTRLLVL.